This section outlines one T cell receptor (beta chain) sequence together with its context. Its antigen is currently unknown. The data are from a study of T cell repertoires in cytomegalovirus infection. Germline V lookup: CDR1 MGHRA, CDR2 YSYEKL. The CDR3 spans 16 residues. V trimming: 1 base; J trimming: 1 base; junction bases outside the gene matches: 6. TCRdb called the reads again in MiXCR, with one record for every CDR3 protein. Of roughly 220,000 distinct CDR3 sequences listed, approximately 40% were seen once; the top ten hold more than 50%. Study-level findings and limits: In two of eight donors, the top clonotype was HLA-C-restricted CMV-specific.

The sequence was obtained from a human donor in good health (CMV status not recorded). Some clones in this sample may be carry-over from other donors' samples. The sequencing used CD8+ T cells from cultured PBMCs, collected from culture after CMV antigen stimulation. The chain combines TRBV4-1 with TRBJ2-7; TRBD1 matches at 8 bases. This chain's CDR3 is CASSQVETGDSYEQYF. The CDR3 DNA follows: TGCGCCAGCAGCCAAGTCGAGACAGGGGATTCCTACGAGCAGTACTTC.